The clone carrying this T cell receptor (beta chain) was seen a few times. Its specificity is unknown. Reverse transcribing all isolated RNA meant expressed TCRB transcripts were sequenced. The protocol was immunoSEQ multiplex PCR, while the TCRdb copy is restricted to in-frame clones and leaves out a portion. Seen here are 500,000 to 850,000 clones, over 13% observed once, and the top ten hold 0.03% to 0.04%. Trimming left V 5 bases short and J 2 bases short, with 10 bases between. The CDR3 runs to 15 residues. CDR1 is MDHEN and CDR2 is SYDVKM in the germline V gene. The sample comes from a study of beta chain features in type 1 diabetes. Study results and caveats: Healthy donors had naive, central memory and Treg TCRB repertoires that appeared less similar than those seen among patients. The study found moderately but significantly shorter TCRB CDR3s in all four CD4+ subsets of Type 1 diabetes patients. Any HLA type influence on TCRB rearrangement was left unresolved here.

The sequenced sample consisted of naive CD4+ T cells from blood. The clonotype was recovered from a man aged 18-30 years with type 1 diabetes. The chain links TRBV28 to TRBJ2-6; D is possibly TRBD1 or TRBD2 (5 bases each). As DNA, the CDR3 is TGTGCCAGCAGTCTCCAGGGAGCTGGGGCCAACGTCCTGACTTTC. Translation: CASSLQGAGANVLTF. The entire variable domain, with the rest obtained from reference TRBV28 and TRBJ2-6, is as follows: DVKVTQSSRYLVKRTGEKVFLECVQDMDHENMFWYRQDPGLGLRLIYFSYDVKMKEKGDIPEGYSVSREKKERFSLILESASTNQTSMYLCASSLQGAGANVLTFGAGSRLTVL.